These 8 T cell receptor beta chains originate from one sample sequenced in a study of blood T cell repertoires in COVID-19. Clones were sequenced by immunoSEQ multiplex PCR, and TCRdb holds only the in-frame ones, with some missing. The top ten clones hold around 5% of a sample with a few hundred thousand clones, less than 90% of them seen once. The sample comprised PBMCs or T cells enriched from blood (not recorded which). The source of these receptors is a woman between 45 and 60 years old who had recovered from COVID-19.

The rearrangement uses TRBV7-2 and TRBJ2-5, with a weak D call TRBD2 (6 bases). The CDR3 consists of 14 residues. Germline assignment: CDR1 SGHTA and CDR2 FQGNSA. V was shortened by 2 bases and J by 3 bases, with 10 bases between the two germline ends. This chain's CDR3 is CASSLPGVEETQYF. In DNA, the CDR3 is TGTGCCAGCAGCTTACCGGGAGTTGAAGAGACCCAGTACTTC.

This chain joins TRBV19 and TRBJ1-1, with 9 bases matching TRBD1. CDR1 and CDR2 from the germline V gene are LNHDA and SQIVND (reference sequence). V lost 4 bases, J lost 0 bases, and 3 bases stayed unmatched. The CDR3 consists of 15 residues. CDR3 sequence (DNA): TGTGCCAGTAGTAAGACAGGGGGAATGAACACTGAAGCTTTCTTT. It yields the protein CASSKTGGMNTEAFF.

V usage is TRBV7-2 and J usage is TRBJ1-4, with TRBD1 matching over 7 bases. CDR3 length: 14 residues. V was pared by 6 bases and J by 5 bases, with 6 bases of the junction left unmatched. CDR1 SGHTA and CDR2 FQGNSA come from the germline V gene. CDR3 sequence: CASSWTGFNEKLFF. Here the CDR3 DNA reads TGTGCCAGCAGTTGGACAGGATTCAATGAAAAACTGTTTTTT.

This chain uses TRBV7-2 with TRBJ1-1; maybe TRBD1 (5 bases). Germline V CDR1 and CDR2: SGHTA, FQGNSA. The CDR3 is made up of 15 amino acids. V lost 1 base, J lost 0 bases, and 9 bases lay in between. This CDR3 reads CASSLEGTLNTEAFF. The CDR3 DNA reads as TGTGCCAGCAGCTTAGAAGGGACTTTGAACACTGAAGCTTTCTTT.

DNA for the CDR3: TGCGCCAGCAGCCAGACAACCTCCAGGACAGGGGCCCGAGGTCCGCAGTATTTT. This gives the protein CASSQTTSRTGARGPQYF. The rearrangement uses TRBV5-1 and TRBJ2-3; 9 nucleotides align to TRBD1. Germline CDR1 and CDR2: SGHRS and YFSETQ. J was trimmed by 10 bases and V by 4 bases; bases with no gene match: 22. The CDR3 length is 18 residues. The entire variable domain, with the rest obtained from reference TRBV5-1 and TRBJ2-3, is as follows: KAGVTQTPRYLIKTRGQQVTLSCSPISGHRSVSWYQQTPGQGLQFLFEYFSETQRNKGNFPGRFSGRQFSNSRSEMNVSTLELGDSALYLCASSQTTSRTGARGPQYFGPGTRLTVL.

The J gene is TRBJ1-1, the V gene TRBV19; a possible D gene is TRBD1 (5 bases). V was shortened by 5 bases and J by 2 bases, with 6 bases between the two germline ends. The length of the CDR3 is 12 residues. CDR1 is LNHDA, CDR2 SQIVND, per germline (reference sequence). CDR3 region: CASSWTNTEAFF. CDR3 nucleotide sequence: TGTGCCAGTAGTTGGACAAACACTGAAGCTTTCTTT.

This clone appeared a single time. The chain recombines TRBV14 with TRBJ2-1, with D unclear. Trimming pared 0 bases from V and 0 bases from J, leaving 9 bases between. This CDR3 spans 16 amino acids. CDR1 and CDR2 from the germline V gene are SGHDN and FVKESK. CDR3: CASSQEIRISYNEQFF. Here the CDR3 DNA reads TGTGCCAGCAGCCAAGAGATCAGGATCTCCTACAATGAGCAGTTCTTC.

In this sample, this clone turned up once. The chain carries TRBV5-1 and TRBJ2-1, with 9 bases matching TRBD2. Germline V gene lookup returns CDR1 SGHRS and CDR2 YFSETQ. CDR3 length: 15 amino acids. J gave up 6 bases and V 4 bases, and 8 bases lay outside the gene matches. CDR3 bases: TGCGCCAGCAGCGGTAGCGGGGGACCAAGCAATGAGCAGTTCTTC. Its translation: CASSGSGGPSNEQFF.